Listed below are T cell receptor beta chains from one sample, sequenced in a study of early T cells in non-severe SARS-CoV-2 infection. TCRdb called the 5' RACE reads again in MiXCR, with one record for every CDR3 protein. Among over 60,000 distinct CDR3 sequences listed, roughly 12% were seen once. Sequencing was performed on whole blood, taken at baseline. The source of these receptors is an adult who was a healthcare worker with PCR-confirmed SARS-CoV-2 infection or an uninfected control (not recorded which). CDR3s include the opening cysteine and the closing phenylalanine or tryptophan. The D gene is left open where the match is weak. Clone size appears in some rows only: once, few, many, or a class for an expanded clone.

d_gene	abundance	v_gene	j_gene	CDR3nt	CDR3aa
NA	few	TRBV11-2	TRBJ2-7	TGTGCCAGCAGCTTAGATCCGGAGGACGAGCAGTACTTC	CASSLDPEDEQYF
NA	NA	TRBV10-2	TRBJ2-1	TGCGCCAGCATACAGAGGGGCCAGCCGGAGCAGTTCTTC	CASIQRGQPEQFF
NA	NA	TRBV12-3/TRBV12-4	TRBJ1-1	TGTGCCAGCAGTTTAAACGACCCCGGGGGCGAGCCTGAAGCTTTCTTT	CASSLNDPGGEPEAFF
TRBD1	few	TRBV20-1	TRBJ2-5	TGCAGTGCTAGCCACCGGGACAGCGATGAGACCCAGTACTTC	CSASHRDSDETQYF
NA	many	TRBV6-1	TRBJ2-1	TGTGCCAGCAGCTTGGACTGGAGCTCCTACAATGAGCAGTTCTTC	CASSLDWSSYNEQFF
TRBD2	many	TRBV12-5	TRBJ2-5	TGTGCTAGTGGTTCCCAAAGCCCATCATTGGGGCTAGCGGGGGGAGAGACCCAGTACTTC	CASGSQSPSLGLAGGETQYF
NA	many	TRBV4-1	TRBJ2-1	TGCGCCAGCAGCCAAGTAGGTAGAAATCGAGCGGGCAATGAGCAGTTCTTC	CASSQVGRNRAGNEQFF
NA	few	TRBV7-8	TRBJ1-1	TGTGCCAGCAGTCAGCCGGGCACTGAAGCTTTCTTT	CASSQPGTEAFF
NA	many	TRBV12-3/TRBV12-4	TRBJ1-5	TGTGCCAGCAGTTTAGTTGTGACAGACAGCAATCAGCCCCAGCATTTT	CASSLVVTDSNQPQHF
TRBD1	many	TRBV13	TRBJ1-6	TGTGCCAGCAGCATGCCGACAGGGACGGGTGATTCACCCCTCCACTTT	CASSMPTGTGDSPLHF
NA	NA	TRBV5-6	TRBJ2-3	TGTGCCAGCAGCTTAGGGGAGGAAAAGCAGTATTTT	CASSLGEEKQYF
NA	few	TRBV30	TRBJ2-3	TGTGCCTGGAGTGTTTCCGGGGCCCGGACGCAGTATTTT	CAWSVSGARTQYF
NA	few	TRBV7-9	TRBJ2-5	TGTGCCAGCAGCTTAGGTTGGCAAGAGACCCAGTACTTC	CASSLGWQETQYF
TRBD1	NA	TRBV6-6	TRBJ1-1	TGTGCCAGCAGTTACCGGGGACTCAGGGGGCGCAGAGGCACTGAAGCTTTCTTT	CASSYRGLRGRRGTEAFF
NA	many	TRBV5-1	TRBJ1-2	TGCGCCAGCAGCAAGGGGGGCCTCTATGGCTACACCTTC	CASSKGGLYGYTF
NA	NA	TRBV21-1	TRBJ1-6	TGTGCCAGCAGCCGGGACCAAGGTTTGGAGACAGGGTCCAATTCACCCCTCCACTTT	CASSRDQGLETGSNSPLHF
NA	many	TRBV27	TRBJ2-1	TGTGCCAGCAGTTTATCATCGACAGGTAGCTTCAATGAGCAGTTCTTC	CASSLSSTGSFNEQFF
NA	many	TRBV5-1	TRBJ1-2	TGCGCCAGCAGCTTGACTGACTCCTATGGCTACACCTTC	CASSLTDSYGYTF
NA	NA	TRBV29-1	TRBJ2-7	TGCAGCGTTGTGCCTCTCCTAACCGGGACAAGGCCCTACGAGCAGTACTTC	CSVVPLLTGTRPYEQYF
NA	NA	TRBV7-9	TRBJ2-2	TGTGCCAGCAGTTTCTCACAGGGCGCCGGGGAGCTGTTTTTT	CASSFSQGAGELFF
NA	many	TRBV5-4	TRBJ2-1	TGTGCCAGCAGCTTGGCTGGTGGTGGGGCACCCTACAATGAGCAGTTCTTC	CASSLAGGGAPYNEQFF
NA	many	TRBV30	TRBJ1-6	TGTGCCTGGAATACTTTACCCGGGAATTCACCCCTCCACTTT	CAWNTLPGNSPLHF
TRBD2	NA	TRBV7-2	TRBJ2-1	TGTGCCAGCAGCTTATGGGAGCGGGGGGCGACCTACAATGAGCAGTTCTTC	CASSLWERGATYNEQFF
NA	few	TRBV6-2/TRBV6-3	TRBJ1-2	TGTGCCAGCAGGACAGAGCCTGGCTACACCTTC	CASRTEPGYTF
NA	many	TRBV27	TRBJ1-1	TGTGCCAGCAGTTTAACTTTACGACGCCCAAACACTGAAGCTTTCTTT	CASSLTLRRPNTEAFF
TRBD1	few	TRBV20-1	TRBJ1-1	TGCAGTGCTGGTACAGGGGTCGCTGAAGCTTTCTTT	CSAGTGVAEAFF